This T cell receptor beta chain was sequenced for a study of neoadjuvant nivolumab and ipilimumab in lung cancer. There are a few counts of this clone. The antigen is undetermined. TCRdb's copy holds only in-frame clones and misses some; the assay was immunoSEQ multiplex PCR. The table shows 24,000 or so clones, with 80% occurring only once. Study findings and constraints: Resected tumors had greater TCR richness and clonality than uninvolved lung. Only two of four nivolumab-treated tumors gained richness and clonality by surgery.

Germline CDR1 reads SNHLY; CDR2 reads FYNNEI. CDR3 length: 13 amino acids. Trimming took 3 bases from V and 6 from J, leaving 10 bases between them. The TCR comes from an adult with non-small cell lung cancer. Specimen: peripheral blood, collected before neoadjuvant nivolumab, alone or with ipilimumab. V usage is TRBV2 and J usage is TRBJ2-3; D is unclear. The CDR3: CASSEVKTDTQYF. DNA of the CDR3: TGTGCCAGCAGTGAGGTGAAAACGGATACGCAGTATTTT.